The 10 T cell receptor beta chains given below trace back to one sample, sequenced in a study of blood T cell repertoires in COVID-19. Libraries were prepared by immunoSEQ multiplex PCR; TCRdb keeps only in-frame clonotypes and omits some of them. The repertoire holds about 340,000 clones, with approximately 90% as singletons. The sample taken for sequencing was peripheral blood. The receptor set was obtained from a woman in her late teens or twenties who had recovered from COVID-19.

CDR3 region: CAAKGAAGEKLFF. The CDR3 nucleotides are TGTGCCGCAAAGGGGGCTGCGGGAGAAAAACTGTTTTTT. This chain joins TRBV7-9 and TRBJ1-4; 7 bases line up with TRBD1. The length of the CDR3 is 13 residues. Germline V CDR1 and CDR2: SEHNR, FQNEAQ (reference sequence). The junction had 11 bases not matched to a gene; V was cut back by 11 bases and J by 8 bases.

In the case of this clone: One end of the junction is discordant with germline, which a read error may explain. The rearrangement uses TRBV11-2 and TRBJ2-1; D not resolved. Germline loops: CDR1 SGHAT, CDR2 FQNNGV. The CDR3 has 11 amino acids. This CDR3 reads CASSYPLEGVF. The DNA of the CDR3 is TGTGCCAGCAGCTACCCCCTCGAAGGAGTCTTC.

The chain links TRBV9 to TRBJ2-1; D gene ambiguous. Per germline, CDR1 SGDLS and CDR2 YYNGEE. The CDR3 extends over 11 amino acids. Trimming took 4 bases from V and 8 from J, leaving 7 bases between them. CDR3 residues: CASSFGYEQFF. The CDR3 DNA is TGTGCCAGCAGCTTCGGGTATGAGCAGTTCTTC.

V is TRBV6-5 and J is TRBJ2-1; TRBD2 matches at 13 bases. Germline values: CDR1 MNHEY, CDR2 SVGAGI. J gave up 6 bases and V 1 base, and 3 bases lay outside the gene matches. This CDR3 contains 16 residues. The CDR3 here is CASSYFRLAGGNEQFF. CDR3 coding DNA: TGTGCCAGCAGTTACTTCCGACTAGCGGGAGGCAATGAGCAGTTCTTC.

V and J are TRBV5-4 and TRBJ2-1, with 13 positions matching TRBD2. Trimming at V came to 3 bases and at J to 7 bases, leaving 4 bases not matched to a gene. From germline, CDR1 is SGHNT and CDR2 YYREEE (reference sequence). The CDR3 consists of 15 residues. CDR3 sequence: CASSSLAGGLNEQFF. The CDR3 region has the DNA TGTGCCAGCAGCTCACTAGCGGGAGGGTTAAATGAGCAGTTCTTC.

The rearrangement uses TRBV5-8 and TRBJ1-5; 7 nucleotides agree with TRBD1. The CDR3 spans 16 residues. Germline CDR1 and CDR2: SGHTS and YDEGEE. Trimming took 0 bases from V and 0 from J; bases not matched to a gene: 3. CDR3: CASSLEQGVSNQPQHF. In nucleotides, the CDR3 is TGTGCCAGCAGCTTGGAGCAGGGGGTTAGCAATCAGCCCCAGCATTTT.

The V call is TRBV7-2, the J call TRBJ1-6; D is ambiguous. Between the trimmed V and J ends, which lost 0 bases and 0 bases, there was a span of 15 bases. CDR3 size: 19 residues. Germline assignment: CDR1 SGHTA and CDR2 FQGNSA. For the CDR3, the DNA is TGTGCCAGCAGCTTAGCCCCGGCGGGGTTTAGCTCCTATAATTCACCCCTCCACTTT. Translating gives CASSLAPAGFSSYNSPLHF.

The chain uses TRBV24-1 and TRBJ2-2; 11 bases align to TRBD2. Germline V gene lookup returns CDR1 KGHDR and CDR2 SFDVKD. The CDR3 runs to 16 residues. V lost 2 bases, J lost 10 bases, and 8 bases stayed unmatched. CDR3 amino acids: CATSDSLQLAGVELFF. In nucleotides, the CDR3 is TGTGCCACCAGTGATTCCCTCCAACTAGCGGGAGTGGAGCTGTTTTTT.

The V gene is TRBV5-1, the J gene TRBJ2-5; 8 positions agree with TRBD2. Looked up from germline, CDR1 is SGHRS and CDR2 is YFSETQ. The trim removed 0 bases at V and 2 bases at J, leaving 9 bases unmatched. This CDR3 has 17 residues. In DNA form, the CDR3 reads TGCGCCAGCAGCTTGGGTCTAGCGGGTATCCCACAAGAGACCCAGTACTTC. It encodes CASSLGLAGIPQETQYF.

The J gene is TRBJ1-3, the V gene TRBV4-3; 9 nucleotides align to TRBD1. The ends lost 3 bases at V and 2 bases at J; junction bases unmatched: 17. Germline V gene data show CDR1 as LGHNA and CDR2 as YSLEER. The CDR3 runs to 20 residues. The CDR3, as DNA: TGCGCCAGCAGCCAGCAGGCGTGGGACAGGGTAACACTGGCTGGAAACACCATATATTTT. It specifies CASSQQAWDRVTLAGNTIYF.